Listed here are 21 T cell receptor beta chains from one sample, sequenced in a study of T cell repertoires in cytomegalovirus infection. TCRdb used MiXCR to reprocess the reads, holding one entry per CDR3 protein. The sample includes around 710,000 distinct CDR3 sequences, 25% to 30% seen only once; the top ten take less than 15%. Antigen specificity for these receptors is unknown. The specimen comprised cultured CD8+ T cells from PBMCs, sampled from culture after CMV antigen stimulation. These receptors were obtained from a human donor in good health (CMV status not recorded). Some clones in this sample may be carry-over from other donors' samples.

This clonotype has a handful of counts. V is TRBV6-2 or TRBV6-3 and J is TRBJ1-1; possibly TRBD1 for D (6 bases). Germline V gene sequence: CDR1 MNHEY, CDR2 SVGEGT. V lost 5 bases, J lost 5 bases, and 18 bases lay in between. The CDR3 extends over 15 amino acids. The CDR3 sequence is CASSPRARRGTEAFF. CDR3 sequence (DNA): TGTGCCAGCAGTCCCAGGGCCCGTAGGGGGACTGAAGCTTTCTTT.

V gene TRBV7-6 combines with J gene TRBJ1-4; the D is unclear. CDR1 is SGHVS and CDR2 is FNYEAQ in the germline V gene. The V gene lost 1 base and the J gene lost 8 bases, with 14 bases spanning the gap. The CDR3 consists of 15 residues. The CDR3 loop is CASSLGFVGGEKLFF. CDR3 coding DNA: TGTGCCAGCAGCTTAGGATTCGTGGGAGGAGAAAAACTGTTTTTT.

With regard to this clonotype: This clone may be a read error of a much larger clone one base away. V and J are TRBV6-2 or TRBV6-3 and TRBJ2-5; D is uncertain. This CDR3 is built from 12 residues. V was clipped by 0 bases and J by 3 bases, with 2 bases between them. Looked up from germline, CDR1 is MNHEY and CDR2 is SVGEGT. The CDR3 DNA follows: TGTGCCAGCAGTTACTCGAAAGAGACCCAGTACTTC. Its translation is CASSYSKETQYF.

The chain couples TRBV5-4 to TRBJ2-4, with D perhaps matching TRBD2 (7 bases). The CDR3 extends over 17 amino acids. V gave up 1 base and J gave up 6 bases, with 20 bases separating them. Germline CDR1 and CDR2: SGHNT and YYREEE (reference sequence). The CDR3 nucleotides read TGTGCCAGCAGCTTGAGGGGGGGTCCCCCGGCGGGAAACATTCAGTACTTC. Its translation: CASSLRGGPPAGNIQYF.

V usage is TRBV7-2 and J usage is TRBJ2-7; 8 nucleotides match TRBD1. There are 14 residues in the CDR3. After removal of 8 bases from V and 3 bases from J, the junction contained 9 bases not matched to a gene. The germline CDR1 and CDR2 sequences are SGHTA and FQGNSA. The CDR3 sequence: CASGVFTGGYEQYV. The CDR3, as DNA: TGTGCCAGCGGCGTTTTTACAGGGGGCTACGAGCAGTACGTC.

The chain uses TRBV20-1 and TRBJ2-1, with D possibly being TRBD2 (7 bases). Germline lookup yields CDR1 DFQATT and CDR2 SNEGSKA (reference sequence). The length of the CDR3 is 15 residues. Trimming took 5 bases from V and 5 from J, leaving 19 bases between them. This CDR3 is CSAHPEGGANNEQFF. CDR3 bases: TGCAGTGCTCACCCCGAGGGGGGGGCTAACAATGAGCAGTTCTTC.

In DNA form, the CDR3 reads TGCGCCAGCAGCCAAGAGGCTAGCGGGTTCTACAATGAGCAGTTCTTC. Its translation is CASSQEASGFYNEQFF. The chain links TRBV4-1 to TRBJ2-1, with 8 positions matching TRBD2. After removal of 0 bases from V and 3 bases from J, the junction contained 4 bases not matched to a gene. This CDR3 contains 16 residues. Germline V gene data show CDR1 as MGHRA and CDR2 as YSYEKL.

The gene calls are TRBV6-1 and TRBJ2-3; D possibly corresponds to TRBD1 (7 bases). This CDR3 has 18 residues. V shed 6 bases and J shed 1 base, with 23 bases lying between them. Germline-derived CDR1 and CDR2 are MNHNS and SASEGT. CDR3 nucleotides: TGTGCCAGCAGAGTTTCGCCTTTCAGGGGGGAGGGCACAGATACGCAGTATTTT. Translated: CASRVSPFRGEGTDTQYF.

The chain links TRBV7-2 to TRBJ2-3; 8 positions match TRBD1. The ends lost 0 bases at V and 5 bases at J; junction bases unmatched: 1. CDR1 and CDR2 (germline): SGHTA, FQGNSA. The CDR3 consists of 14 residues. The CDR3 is CASSLAGQVDTQYF. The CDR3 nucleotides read TGTGCCAGCAGCTTAGCGGGACAGGTAGATACGCAGTATTTT. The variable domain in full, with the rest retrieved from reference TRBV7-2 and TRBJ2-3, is GAGVSQSPSNKVTEKGKDVELRCDPISGHTALYWYRQSLGQGLEFLIYFQGNSAPDKSGLPSDRFSAERTGGSVSTLTIQRTQQEDSAVYLCASSLAGQVDTQYFGPGTRLTVL.

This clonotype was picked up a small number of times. The CDR3 nucleotides read TGCGCCAGCAGCCAAGATCGGGGAGGGGTTAACTATGGCTACACCTTC. It yields the protein CASSQDRGGVNYGYTF. The chain combines TRBV4-3 with TRBJ1-2; a possible D gene is TRBD1 (5 bases). The CDR3 length is 16 residues. Trimming removed 0 bases from V and 1 base from J, with 12 bases in between. CDR1 and CDR2 (germline): LGHNA, YSLEER.

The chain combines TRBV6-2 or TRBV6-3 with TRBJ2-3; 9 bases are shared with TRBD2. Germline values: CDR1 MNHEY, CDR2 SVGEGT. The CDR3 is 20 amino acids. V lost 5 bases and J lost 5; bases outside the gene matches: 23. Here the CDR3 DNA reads TGTGCCAGCAGTCACCCGTCCGTTCCGACTAGCGGACGTGCAGGAGATACGCAGTATTTT. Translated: CASSHPSVPTSGRAGDTQYF.

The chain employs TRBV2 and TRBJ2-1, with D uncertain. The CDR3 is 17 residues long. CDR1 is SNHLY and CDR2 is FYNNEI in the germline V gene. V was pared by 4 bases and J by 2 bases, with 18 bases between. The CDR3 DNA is TGTGCCAGCAGTGTCGCCCCACAACTTTCGGCCTACAATGAGCAGTTCTTC. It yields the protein CASSVAPQLSAYNEQFF.

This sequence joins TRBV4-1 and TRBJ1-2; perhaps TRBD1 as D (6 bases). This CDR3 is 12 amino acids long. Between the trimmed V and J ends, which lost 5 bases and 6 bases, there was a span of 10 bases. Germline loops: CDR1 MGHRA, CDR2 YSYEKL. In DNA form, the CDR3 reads TGCGCCAGCAGCTCCCGGACAGATGGCTACACCTTC. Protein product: CASSSRTDGYTF.

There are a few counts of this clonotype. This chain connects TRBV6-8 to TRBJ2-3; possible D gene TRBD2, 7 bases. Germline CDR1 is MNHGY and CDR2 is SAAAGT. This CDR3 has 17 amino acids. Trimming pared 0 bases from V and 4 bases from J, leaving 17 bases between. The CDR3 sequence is CASSYSRRGLPPDTQYF. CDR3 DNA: TGTGCCAGCAGTTACTCCCGGCGGGGGCTTCCCCCAGATACGCAGTATTTT.

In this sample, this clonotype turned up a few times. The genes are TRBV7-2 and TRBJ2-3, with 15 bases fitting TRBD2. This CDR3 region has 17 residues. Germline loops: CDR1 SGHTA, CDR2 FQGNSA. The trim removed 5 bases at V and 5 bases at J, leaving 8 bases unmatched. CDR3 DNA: TGTGCCAGCAGCCCAGGACTAGCGGGGGGGCCAATAGATACGCAGTATTTT. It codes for CASSPGLAGGPIDTQYF.

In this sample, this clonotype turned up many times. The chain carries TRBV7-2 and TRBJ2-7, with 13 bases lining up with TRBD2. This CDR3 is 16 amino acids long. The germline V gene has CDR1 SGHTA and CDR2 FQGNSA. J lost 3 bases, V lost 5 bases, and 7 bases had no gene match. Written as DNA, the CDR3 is TGTGCCAGCAGCCCTTCGGGACTAGCGGGGTTCTACGAGCAGTACTTC. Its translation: CASSPSGLAGFYEQYF.

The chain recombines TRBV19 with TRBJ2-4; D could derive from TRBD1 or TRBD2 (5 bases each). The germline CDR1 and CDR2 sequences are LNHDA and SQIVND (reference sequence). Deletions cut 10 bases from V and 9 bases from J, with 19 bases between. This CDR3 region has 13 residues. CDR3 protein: CATSTGPSTIQYF. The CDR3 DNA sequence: TGTGCCACCTCCACGGGACCGAGCACCATTCAGTACTTC.

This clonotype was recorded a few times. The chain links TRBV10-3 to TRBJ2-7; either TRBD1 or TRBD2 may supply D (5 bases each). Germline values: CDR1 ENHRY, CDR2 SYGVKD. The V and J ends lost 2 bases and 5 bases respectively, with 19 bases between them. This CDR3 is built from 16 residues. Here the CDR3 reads CAISEPSGGQGDEQYV. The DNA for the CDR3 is TGTGCCATCAGTGAGCCCAGTGGAGGTCAGGGCGACGAGCAGTACGTC.

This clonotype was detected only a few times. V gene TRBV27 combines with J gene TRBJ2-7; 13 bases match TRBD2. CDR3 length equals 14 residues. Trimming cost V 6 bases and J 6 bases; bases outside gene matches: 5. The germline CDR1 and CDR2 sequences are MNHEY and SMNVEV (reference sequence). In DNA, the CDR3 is TGTGCCAGCAGGCGACTAGCGGGGGGTATCGAGCAGTACTTC. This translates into CASRRLAGGIEQYF.

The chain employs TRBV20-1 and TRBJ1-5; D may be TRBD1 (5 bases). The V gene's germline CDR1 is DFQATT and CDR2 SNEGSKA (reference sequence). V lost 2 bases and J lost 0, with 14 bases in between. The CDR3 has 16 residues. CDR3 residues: CSARPIGHNSNQPQHF. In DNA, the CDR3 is TGCAGTGCTAGACCAATCGGACATAATAGCAATCAGCCCCAGCATTTT.

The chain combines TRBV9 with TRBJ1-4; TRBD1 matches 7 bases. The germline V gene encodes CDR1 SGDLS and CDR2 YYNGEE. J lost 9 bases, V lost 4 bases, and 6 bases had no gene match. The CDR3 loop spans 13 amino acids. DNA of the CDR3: TGTGCCAGCAGCACCCGACAGGGCCAAAAACTGTTTTTT. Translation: CASSTRQGQKLFF.